These 16 T cell receptor beta chains were sequenced from one sample in a study of cytomegalovirus exposure and HLA in healthy donors. TCRdb keeps only in-frame clones here, not all; method: immunoSEQ multiplex PCR. This sample has over 100,000 clones, with 88% found just once. The sample taken for sequencing was PBMCs. All receptors come from a woman aged 18-29 years in good health and CMV-seropositive.

The chain has TRBV2 and TRBJ1-6, with TRBD1 identical over 7 bases. This CDR3 has 15 residues. Germline CDR1 SNHLY, CDR2 FYNNEI. The V and J ends lost 7 bases and 7 bases, in that order; junction bases with no gene match: 10. CDR3 amino acids: CASKILGQENSPLHF. The CDR3 bases are TGTGCCAGCAAAATTCTAGGACAGGAAAATTCACCCCTCCACTTT. Full variable domain (outside the CDR3, taken from reference TRBV2 and TRBJ1-6): EPEVTQTPSHQVTQMGQEVILRCVPISNHLYFYWYRQILGQKVEFLVSFYNNEISEKSEIFDDQFSVERPDGSNFTLKIRSTKLEDSAMYFCASKILGQENSPLHFGNGTRLTVT.

The chain joins TRBV7-2 to TRBJ1-2; D is uncertain. Trimming removed 1 base from V and 5 bases from J, with 14 bases in between. This CDR3 comprises 15 residues. Germline CDR1 SGHTA, CDR2 FQGNSA. CDR3 region: CASSLGANGDYGYTF. The CDR3 coding sequence is TGTGCCAGCAGCTTAGGTGCTAACGGAGATTATGGCTACACCTTC.

The J gene is TRBJ1-2, the V gene TRBV5-1; 7 bases agree with TRBD1. The V segment lost 4 bases and the J segment 4 bases; nucleotides outside the gene matches: 7. The CDR3 runs to 14 residues. CDR1 is SGHRS and CDR2 is YFSETQ in the germline V gene. The CDR3 DNA sequence: TGCGCCAGCAGCGACAACAGGGGTGCCTATGGCTACACCTTC. This sequence encodes CASSDNRGAYGYTF. The full variable domain, with the rest looked up from reference TRBV5-1 and TRBJ1-2, is KAGVTQTPRYLIKTRGQQVTLSCSPISGHRSVSWYQQTPGQGLQFLFEYFSETQRNKGNFPGRFSGRQFSNSRSEMNVSTLELGDSALYLCASSDNRGAYGYTFGSGTRLTVV.

The DNA of the CDR3 is TGTGCCAGCAGCTTAGCTGGGCAGGGTGGTGAAAAACTGTTTTTT. Its translation: CASSLAGQGGEKLFF. V and J are TRBV7-9 and TRBJ1-4, with D possibly being TRBD1 (5 bases). Germline values: CDR1 SEHNR, CDR2 FQNEAQ (reference sequence). The ends were cut back, 0 bases at V and 7 bases at J, with 12 bases in the middle. This CDR3 region has 15 residues.

The V gene is TRBV30, the J gene TRBJ1-1; TRBD1 might be the D (5 bases). The V end was cut by 0 bases, the J end by 5 bases, with 10 bases between. CDR1 is GTSNPN, CDR2 SVGIG, per germline (reference sequence). This CDR3 has 13 amino acids. Here the CDR3 DNA reads TGTGCCTGGAGTGTTGGGGGGAATACTGAAGCTTTCTTT. This translates into CAWSVGGNTEAFF.

This chain uses TRBV5-5 with TRBJ2-1, with 13 bases identical to TRBD2. J was trimmed by 9 bases and V by 4 bases; bases with no gene match: 7. The V gene's germline CDR1 is SGHKS and CDR2 YYEKEE (reference sequence). This CDR3 contains 15 residues. As DNA, the CDR3 is TGTGCCAGCAGCATAAGGACTAGCGGGAGATTTGAGCAGTTCTTC. Translating it yields CASSIRTSGRFEQFF.

The chain combines TRBV6-4 with TRBJ1-1, with D possibly matching TRBD1 (6 bases). CDR3 size: 13 residues. Germline values: CDR1 MRHNA, CDR2 SNTAGT. V dropped 5 bases and J dropped 2 bases, with 9 bases sitting between them. The CDR3 DNA is TGTGCCAGCAGTAGACAGGCCAACACTGAAGCTTTCTTT. Translation: CASSRQANTEAFF.

The chain recombines TRBV29-1 with TRBJ1-1; TRBD1 might be the D (5 bases). This CDR3 region has 17 residues. CDR1 and CDR2 from the germline V gene are SQVTM and ANQGSEA. Trimming removed 6 bases from V and 5 bases from J, with 28 bases in between. In DNA, the CDR3 is TGCAGCGTCCGAAAGGTAGGGGCGATGGTGAAGGGGACTGAAGCTTTCTTT. Amino acid sequence: CSVRKVGAMVKGTEAFF. Variable domain in full (rest from reference TRBV29-1 and TRBJ1-1): SAVISQKPSRDICQRGTSLTIQCQVDSQVTMMFWYRQQPGQSLTLIATANQGSEATYESGFVIDKFPISRPNLTFSTLTVSNMSPEDSSIYLCSVRKVGAMVKGTEAFFGQGTRLTVV.

This clone was seen more than once but under ten times. The V gene is TRBV5-4, the J gene TRBJ2-7; a weak D match, TRBD1 (5 bases). This CDR3 is built from 14 residues. Germline V gene data show CDR1 as SGHNT and CDR2 as YYREEE (reference sequence). V was shortened by 0 bases and J by 0 bases, with 7 bases between the two germline ends. The CDR3, as DNA: TGTGCCAGCAGCTTGGCAGGGTCCTCCTACGAGCAGTACTTC. The encoded protein is CASSLAGSSYEQYF.

CDR3 sequence reads: CASSPTGSRPEQYF. The CDR3 DNA reads TGTGCCAGCTCCCCAACAGGGAGTAGACCCGAGCAGTACTTC. This rearrangement joins TRBV18 to TRBJ2-7, with a weak D call TRBD1 (6 bases). The CDR3 is 14 amino acids. Trimming took off 6 bases at V and 6 bases at J, with 18 bases between the two ends. Germline CDR1 KGHSH, CDR2 LQKENI.

The chain carries TRBV4-2 and TRBJ2-7; TRBD1 agrees at 9 bases. The CDR3 consists of 16 residues. CDR1 is LGHNA and CDR2 is YNFKEQ in the germline V gene. Trimming took 5 bases from V and 6 from J; bases not matched to a gene: 14. The CDR3 sequence: CASSAGQGPSQGEQYF. The CDR3 DNA follows: TGTGCCAGCAGCGCAGGACAGGGGCCTTCGCAGGGCGAGCAGTACTTC.

The rearrangement joins TRBV7-2 to TRBJ1-4, with no clear D. Trimming removed 5 bases at V and 2 bases at J, with 15 bases between. Per the germline V gene, CDR1 is SGHTA and CDR2 is FQGNSA. The CDR3 has 16 amino acids. The CDR3 protein is CASSPRARSTNEKLFF. The DNA for the CDR3 is TGTGCCAGCAGCCCAAGAGCCCGGTCGACTAATGAAAAACTGTTTTTT. The variable domain in full, completed from reference TRBV7-2 and TRBJ1-4, reads GAGVSQSPSNKVTEKGKDVELRCDPISGHTALYWYRQSLGQGLEFLIYFQGNSAPDKSGLPSDRFSAERTGGSVSTLTIQRTQQEDSAVYLCASSPRARSTNEKLFFGSGTQLSVL.

V is TRBV6-1 and J is TRBJ1-5, with D possibly being TRBD1 (6 bases). Germline V gene data show CDR1 as MNHNS and CDR2 as SASEGT. V lost 2 bases and J lost 5, with 13 bases in between. The CDR3 has 15 residues. CDR3 sequence: CASSEQGFSHQPQHF. DNA of the CDR3: TGTGCCAGCAGTGAACAGGGGTTTTCTCATCAGCCCCAGCATTTT.

V usage is TRBV5-5 and J usage is TRBJ1-1; 8 bases are a match to TRBD1. J lost 0 bases, V lost 4 bases, and 8 bases had no gene match. The germline V gene has CDR1 SGHKS and CDR2 YYEKEE (reference sequence). The CDR3 consists of 16 residues. The CDR3 reads CASSPRGQALNTEAFF. CDR3 bases: TGTGCCAGCAGCCCCCGGGGACAGGCGTTGAACACTGAAGCTTTCTTT.

The chain recombines TRBV5-1 with TRBJ2-1; D is possibly TRBD1 (5 bases). Trimming took off 5 bases at V and 0 bases at J, with 9 bases between the two ends. Germline assignment: CDR1 SGHRS and CDR2 YFSETQ. This CDR3 has 14 residues. As DNA, the CDR3 is TGCGCCAGCAGGAGACAGAGCTCCTACAATGAGCAGTTCTTC. Its protein is CASRRQSSYNEQFF.

This chain joins TRBV9 and TRBJ2-1, with TRBD1 matching 10 bases. Germline CDR1 is SGDLS and CDR2 is YYNGEE. This CDR3 is 14 amino acids long. After removal of 7 bases from V and 4 bases from J, the junction contained 5 bases not matched to a gene. The CDR3 coding sequence is TGTGCCAGCCGCGGACAGGGGGAATACAATGAGCAGTTCTTC. Translated: CASRGQGEYNEQFF.